The following is a TCR beta chain sequence with its context. This clonotype was observed many times. Its antigen remains undetermined. No much larger clonotype is one base removed from it; base qualities were not supplied. The germline V gene encodes CDR1 SGHTA and CDR2 FQGNSA. V is pruned by 5 bases and J by 6 bases, leaving 6 bases of the junction without a gene match. The CDR3 goes from the cysteine to the phenylalanine over 15 residues. Only the CDR3 portion is preserved as DNA: 45 bases, with reading frame beginning at the first base. For sequencing, an Illumina HiSeq 1500 was employed. The public sequencing data were trimmed at Q25 with fastp and processed into clonotypes with MiXCR by TCRdb, which kept only in-frame beta chains. Every distinct CDR3 protein forms one entry, paired with its most common genes and DNA. In this sample the table shows roughly 310,000 distinct CDR3 sequences, approximately 32% of which occur a single time. The top ten clonotypes cover 15% to 20% of the sample.

Interpreted using the paper, the treatment or condition label stands for: in vitro stimulation with specific CMV peptide epitopes to enrich CMV-specific T cells. The data were taken from a study of T cell repertoires in cytomegalovirus infection (dated by TCRdb to the late 2010s). In the study overall: The peptide stimulations were aimed at well-studied HLA-B-restricted epitopes as well as recently identified HLA-C-restricted CMV epitopes, whose presentation resists viral immunomodulation. Donor HLA type was relevant to the analysis, because carriage of CMV infection together with the matching HLA type was indicated by public TCR beta signatures. General conclusions and limits of the study: In both this cohort and an independent cohort of some 380 donors, the cumulative frequency of public TCR beta family members distinguished carriers of CMV infection plus the relevant HLA type. The ex vivo response was dominated by HLA-C-restricted CMV-specific TCR beta clonotypes, which also provided the single most frequent clonotype in two of eight donors.

The specimen comprised cultured PBMCs, sampled from culture after CMV antigen stimulation. This sequence was found in a human donor in good health (CMV status not recorded). Some clones in this sample may be carry-over from other donors' samples. The receptor chain draws on TRBV7-2 and TRBJ2-7; TRBD2 aligns with 14 central bases. The DNA reads as follows: TGTGCCAGCAGCCTACCGGGACTAGCGGGAGTCGAGCAGTACTTC. This encodes CASSLPGLAGVEQYF.